A selection of T cell receptor beta chains follows, all from one sample in a study of human versus mouse CDR3 diversity and MHC coevolution. The data were produced by immunoSEQ multiplex PCR, yet TCRdb's version contains in-frame clones alone and is incomplete. The data contain 80,000 or so clones, around 93% of them singletons. Sequencing input: naive CD4+ T cells from blood. The source of these receptors is a person aged 30-69 years in good health. Both conserved end residues are part of each CDR3. Fields, in order: J gene, D gene, clone size, V gene, CDR3 DNA, CDR3 protein. The D gene is left open where the match is weak. The size entry is marked missing in some rows and otherwise reads once, few, many or a size class.

J: TRBJ2-7
D: NA
size: NA
V: TRBV6-6
DNA: TGTGCCAGCAGGCCCCGGGACAACTCCTACGAGCAGTACTTC
CDR3: CASRPRDNSYEQYF

J: TRBJ2-7
D: TRBD1
size: NA
V: TRBV5-1
DNA: TGCGCCAGCAGCCCACGAGGGGGCGAGAGTTTCGGAGAGCAGTACTTC
CDR3: CASSPRGGESFGEQYF

J: TRBJ2-3
D: NA
size: NA
V: TRBV7-2
DNA: TGTGCCAGCAGCTTAATGGGGACAAGTACAGATACGCAGTATTTT
CDR3: CASSLMGTSTDTQYF

J: TRBJ2-5
D: NA
size: NA
V: TRBV7-2
DNA: TGTGCCAGCAGCTCCAGGGCATCGAACCAAGAGACCCAGTACTTC
CDR3: CASSSRASNQETQYF

J: TRBJ2-7
D: TRBD1
size: NA
V: TRBV18
DNA: TGTGCCAGCTCACCATTTTCTAGACAGGGGTCCTACGAGCAGTACTTC
CDR3: CASSPFSRQGSYEQYF

J: TRBJ2-1
D: NA
size: NA
V: TRBV9
DNA: TGTGCCAGCAGCGTAGAGATCAGTCACCCTTACAATGAGCAGTTCTTC
CDR3: CASSVEISHPYNEQFF

J: TRBJ2-3
D: NA
size: once
V: TRBV6-5
DNA: TGTGCCAGCAGATCGCAGGTCACAGATACGCAGTATTTT
CDR3: CASRSQVTDTQYF

J: TRBJ1-4
D: TRBD1
size: NA
V: TRBV5-1
DNA: TGCGCCAGCAGCACCGGGACAGGCGATGAAAAACTGTTTTTT
CDR3: CASSTGTGDEKLFF

J: TRBJ1-5
D: NA
size: NA
V: TRBV27
DNA: TGTGCCAGCAGTTTATCGACAGGCGGCCTGGGTCAGCCCCAGCATTTT
CDR3: CASSLSTGGLGQPQHF

J: TRBJ1-2
D: NA
size: NA
V: TRBV10-2
DNA: TGCGCCAGCAGTGAGACTAAGACGTCTCCGGGCTATGGCTACACCTTC
CDR3: CASSETKTSPGYGYTF

J: TRBJ2-7
D: TRBD1
size: once
V: TRBV18
DNA: TGTGCCAGCTCTCCCCGGGACAGGGACGGGGAGCAGTACTTC
CDR3: CASSPRDRDGEQYF

J: TRBJ2-1
D: TRBD2
size: NA
V: TRBV9
DNA: TGTGCCAGCAGCCCCCAAGTGGGGGGGACTAGCGGGAGTAGGTCCTACAATGAGCAGTTCTTC
CDR3: CASSPQVGGTSGSRSYNEQFF

J: TRBJ1-4
D: NA
size: NA
V: TRBV14
DNA: TGTGCCAGCAGCCAAGCACAGGGCTTGAATGAAAAACTGTTTTTT
CDR3: CASSQAQGLNEKLFF

J: TRBJ1-1
D: NA
size: NA
V: TRBV7-3
DNA: TGTGCCAGCAGCGTTGACAGGAACACTGAAGCTTTCTTT
CDR3: CASSVDRNTEAFF

J: TRBJ2-7
D: NA
size: NA
V: TRBV30
DNA: TGTGCCTGGAGTGGGGGGGGCCTCTCCTACGAGCAGTACTTC
CDR3: CAWSGGGLSYEQYF

J: TRBJ2-3
D: NA
size: NA
V: TRBV7-3
DNA: TGTGCCAGCAGCTTAACCACTACAGATACGCAGTATTTT
CDR3: CASSLTTTDTQYF

J: TRBJ2-1
D: NA
size: NA
V: TRBV7-8
DNA: TGTGCCAGCAGCTTAGGCAGGGAATACAGTGAGCAGTTCTTC
CDR3: CASSLGREYSEQFF

J: TRBJ2-5
D: NA
size: NA
V: TRBV7-9
DNA: TGTGCCAGCAGCTTAGCGCAAGGGGTGGGGGAGACCCAGTACTTC
CDR3: CASSLAQGVGETQYF

J: TRBJ2-5
D: TRBD2
size: NA
V: TRBV14
DNA: TGTGCCAGCAGCCGGGGACTAGGGCTAGAGACCCAGTACTTC
CDR3: CASSRGLGLETQYF

J: TRBJ1-1
D: NA
size: NA
V: TRBV30
DNA: TGTGCCTGGACCCGGGGGGGCACTGAAGCTTTCTTT
CDR3: CAWTRGGTEAFF

J: TRBJ1-2
D: NA
size: NA
V: TRBV19
DNA: TGTGCCAGTAGTATGAGTGGGTTGGCGGCGGGCTATGGCTACACCTTC
CDR3: CASSMSGLAAGYGYTF

J: TRBJ2-2
D: NA
size: once
V: TRBV7-6
DNA: TGTGCCAGCAGCTTGAGCGGAGGCACCGGGGAGCTGTTTTTT
CDR3: CASSLSGGTGELFF

J: TRBJ2-7
D: NA
size: NA
V: TRBV10-3
DNA: TGTGCCATCAGTGAACCCCCCAGGGGTTACGAGCAGTACTTC
CDR3: CAISEPPRGYEQYF

J: TRBJ1-5
D: TRBD1
size: NA
V: TRBV18
DNA: TGTGCCAGCTCACCAGCGACAGGGGGCGGTCAGCCCCAGCATTTT
CDR3: CASSPATGGGQPQHF

J: TRBJ1-2
D: NA
size: NA
V: TRBV7-2
DNA: TGTGCCAGCAGCCCACGGGTGCAAGGGGGTACTAACTATGGCTACACCTTC
CDR3: CASSPRVQGGTNYGYTF

J: TRBJ1-1
D: TRBD1
size: NA
V: TRBV7-3
DNA: TGTGCCAGCAGCTCCACGACAGGGGGCGGGACTGAAGCTTTCTTT
CDR3: CASSSTTGGGTEAFF